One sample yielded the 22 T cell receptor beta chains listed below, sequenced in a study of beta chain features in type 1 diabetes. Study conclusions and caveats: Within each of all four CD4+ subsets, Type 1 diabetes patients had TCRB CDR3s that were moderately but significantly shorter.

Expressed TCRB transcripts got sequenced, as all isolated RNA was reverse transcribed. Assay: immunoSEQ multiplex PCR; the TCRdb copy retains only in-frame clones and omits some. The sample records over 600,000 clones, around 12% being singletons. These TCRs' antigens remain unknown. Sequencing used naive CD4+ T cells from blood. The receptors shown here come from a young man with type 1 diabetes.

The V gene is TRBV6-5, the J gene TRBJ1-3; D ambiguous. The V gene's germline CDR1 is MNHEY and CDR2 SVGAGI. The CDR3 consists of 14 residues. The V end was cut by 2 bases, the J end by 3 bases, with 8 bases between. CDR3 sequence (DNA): TGTGCCAGCAGTTACATAGGGATTGGAAACACCATATATTTT. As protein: CASSYIGIGNTIYF.

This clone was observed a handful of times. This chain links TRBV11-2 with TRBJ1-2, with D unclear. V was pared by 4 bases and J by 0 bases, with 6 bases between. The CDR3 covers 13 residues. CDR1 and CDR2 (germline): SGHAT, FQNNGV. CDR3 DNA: TGTGCCAGCAGCTCAACTCCTAACTATGGCTACACCTTC. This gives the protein CASSSTPNYGYTF. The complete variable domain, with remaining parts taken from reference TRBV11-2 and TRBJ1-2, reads EAGVAQSPRYKIIEKRQSVAFWCNPISGHATLYWYQQILGQGPKLLIQFQNNGVVDDSQLPKDRFSAERLKGVDSTLKIQPAKLEDSAVYLCASSSTPNYGYTFGSGTRLTVV.

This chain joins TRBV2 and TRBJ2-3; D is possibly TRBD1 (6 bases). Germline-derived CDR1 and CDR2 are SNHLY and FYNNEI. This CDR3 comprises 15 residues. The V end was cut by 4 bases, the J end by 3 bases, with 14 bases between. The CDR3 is CASSVLQGGTDTQYF. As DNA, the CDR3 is TGTGCCAGCAGTGTTCTACAGGGTGGTACAGATACGCAGTATTTT.

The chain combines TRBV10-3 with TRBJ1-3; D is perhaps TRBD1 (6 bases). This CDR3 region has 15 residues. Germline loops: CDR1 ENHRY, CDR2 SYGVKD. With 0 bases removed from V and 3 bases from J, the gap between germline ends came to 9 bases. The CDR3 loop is CAISESGDIGNTIYF. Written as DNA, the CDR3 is TGTGCCATCAGTGAGTCTGGGGACATTGGAAACACCATATATTTT.

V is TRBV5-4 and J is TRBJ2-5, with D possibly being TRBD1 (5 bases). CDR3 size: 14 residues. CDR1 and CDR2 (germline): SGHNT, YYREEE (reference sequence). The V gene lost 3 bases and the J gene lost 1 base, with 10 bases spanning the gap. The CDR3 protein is CASSWQGTQETQYF. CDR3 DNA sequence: TGTGCCAGCAGCTGGCAGGGTACCCAAGAGACCCAGTACTTC.

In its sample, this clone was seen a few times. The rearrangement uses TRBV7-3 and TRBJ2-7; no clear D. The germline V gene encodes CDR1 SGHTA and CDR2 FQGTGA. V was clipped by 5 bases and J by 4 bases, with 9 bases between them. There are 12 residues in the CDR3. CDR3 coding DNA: TGTGCCAGCAGCCCCGGCCGGTACGAGCAGTACTTC. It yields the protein CASSPGRYEQYF.

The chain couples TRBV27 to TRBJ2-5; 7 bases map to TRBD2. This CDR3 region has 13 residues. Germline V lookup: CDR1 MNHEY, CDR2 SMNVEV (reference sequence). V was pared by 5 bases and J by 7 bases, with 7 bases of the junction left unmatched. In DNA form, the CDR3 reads TGTGCCAGCAGTAATAAGGGGAGGGGGACCCAGTACTTC. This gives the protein CASSNKGRGTQYF.

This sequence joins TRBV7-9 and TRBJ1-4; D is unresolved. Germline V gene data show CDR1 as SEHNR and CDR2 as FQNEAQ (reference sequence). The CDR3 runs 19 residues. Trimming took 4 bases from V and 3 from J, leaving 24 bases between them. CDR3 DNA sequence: TGTGCCAGCAGCTCAGGTTGGGGAGGCAGGCCCGGCGCTAATGAAAAACTGTTTTTT. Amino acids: CASSSGWGGRPGANEKLFF.

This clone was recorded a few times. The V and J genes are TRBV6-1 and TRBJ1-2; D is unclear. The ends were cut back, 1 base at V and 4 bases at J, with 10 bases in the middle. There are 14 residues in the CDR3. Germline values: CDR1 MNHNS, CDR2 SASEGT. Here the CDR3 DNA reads TGTGCCAGCAGTGAAGGGATTTTAGGCTATGGCTACACCTTC. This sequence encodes CASSEGILGYGYTF.

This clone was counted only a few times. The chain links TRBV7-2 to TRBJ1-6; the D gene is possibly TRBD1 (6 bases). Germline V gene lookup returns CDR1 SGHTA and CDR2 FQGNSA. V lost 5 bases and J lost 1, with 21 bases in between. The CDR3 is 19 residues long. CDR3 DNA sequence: TGTGCCAGCAGCCCGTGGGGGGCCCAGGGCGGGTCCTATAATTCACCCCTCCACTTT. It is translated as CASSPWGAQGGSYNSPLHF.

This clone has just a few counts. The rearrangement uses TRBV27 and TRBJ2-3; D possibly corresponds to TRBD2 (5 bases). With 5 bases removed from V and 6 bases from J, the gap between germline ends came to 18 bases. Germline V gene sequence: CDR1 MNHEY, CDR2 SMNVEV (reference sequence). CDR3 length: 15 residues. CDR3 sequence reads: CASSPFRVRGDTQYF. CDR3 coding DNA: TGTGCCAGCAGTCCATTCCGTGTCCGAGGGGATACGCAGTATTTT.

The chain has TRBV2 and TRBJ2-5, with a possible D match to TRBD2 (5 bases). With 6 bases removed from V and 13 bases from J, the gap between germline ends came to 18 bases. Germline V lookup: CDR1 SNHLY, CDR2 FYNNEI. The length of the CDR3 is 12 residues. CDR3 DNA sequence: TGTGCCAGCAGCCTCCCGAACCCACGGGGGTACTTC. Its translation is CASSLPNPRGYF.

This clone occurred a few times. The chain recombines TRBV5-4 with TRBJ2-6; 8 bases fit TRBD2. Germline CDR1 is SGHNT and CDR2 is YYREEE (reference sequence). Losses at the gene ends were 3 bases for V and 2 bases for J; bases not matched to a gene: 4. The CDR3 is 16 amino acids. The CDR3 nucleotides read TGTGCCAGCAGCTCCCACGGGGGGGCTGGGGCCAACGTCCTGACTTTC. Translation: CASSSHGGAGANVLTF.

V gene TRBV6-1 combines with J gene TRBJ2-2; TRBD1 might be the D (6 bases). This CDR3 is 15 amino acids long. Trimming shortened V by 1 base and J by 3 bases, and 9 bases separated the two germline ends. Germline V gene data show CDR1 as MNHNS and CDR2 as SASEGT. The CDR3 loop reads CASSEGQGHTGELFF. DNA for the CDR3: TGTGCCAGCAGTGAAGGTCAGGGGCACACCGGGGAGCTGTTTTTT.

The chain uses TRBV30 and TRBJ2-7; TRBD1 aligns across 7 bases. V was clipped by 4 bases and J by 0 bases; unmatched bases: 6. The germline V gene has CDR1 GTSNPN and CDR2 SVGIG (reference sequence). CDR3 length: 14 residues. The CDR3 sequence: CAWTGTDFSYEQYF. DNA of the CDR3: TGTGCCTGGACTGGGACAGATTTCTCCTACGAGCAGTACTTC.

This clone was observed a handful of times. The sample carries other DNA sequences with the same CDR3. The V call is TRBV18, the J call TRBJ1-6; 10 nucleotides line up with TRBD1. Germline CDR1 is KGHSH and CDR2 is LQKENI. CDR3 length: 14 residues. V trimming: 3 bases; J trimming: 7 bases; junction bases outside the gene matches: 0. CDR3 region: CASSPDRGNSPLHF. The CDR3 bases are TGTGCCAGCTCACCGGACAGGGGGAATTCACCCCTCCACTTT. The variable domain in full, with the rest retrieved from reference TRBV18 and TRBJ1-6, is NAGVMQNPRHLVRRRGQEARLRCSPMKGHSHVYWYRQLPEEGLKFMVYLQKENIIDESGMPKERFSAEFPKEGPSILRIQQVVRGDSAAYFCASSPDRGNSPLHFGNGTRLTVT.

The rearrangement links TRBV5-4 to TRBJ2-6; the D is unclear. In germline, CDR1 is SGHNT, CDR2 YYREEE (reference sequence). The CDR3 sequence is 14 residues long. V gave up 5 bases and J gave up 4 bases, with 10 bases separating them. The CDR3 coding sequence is TGTGCCAGCAGAACAAACTCGGGGGCCAACGTCCTGACTTTC. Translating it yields CASRTNSGANVLTF. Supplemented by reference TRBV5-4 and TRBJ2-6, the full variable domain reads ETGVTQSPTHLIKTRGQQVTLRCSSQSGHNTVSWYQQALGQGPQFIFQYYREEENGRGNFPPRFSGLQFPNYSSELNVNALELDDSALYLCASRTNSGANVLTFGAGSRLTVL.

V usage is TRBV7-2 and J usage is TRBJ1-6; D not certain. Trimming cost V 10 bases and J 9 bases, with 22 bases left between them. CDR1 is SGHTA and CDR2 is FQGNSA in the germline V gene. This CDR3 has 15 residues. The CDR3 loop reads CATTPEGGIGSPLHF. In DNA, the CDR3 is TGTGCCACCACCCCCGAAGGAGGGATAGGTTCACCCCTCCACTTT.

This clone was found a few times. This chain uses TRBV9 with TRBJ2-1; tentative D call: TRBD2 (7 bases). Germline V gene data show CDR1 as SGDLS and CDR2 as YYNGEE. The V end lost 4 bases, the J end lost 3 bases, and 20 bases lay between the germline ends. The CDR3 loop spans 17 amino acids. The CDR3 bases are TGTGCCAGCAGCCCTCTCAACGCGGGGGCGATCTACAATGAGCAGTTCTTC. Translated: CASSPLNAGAIYNEQFF.

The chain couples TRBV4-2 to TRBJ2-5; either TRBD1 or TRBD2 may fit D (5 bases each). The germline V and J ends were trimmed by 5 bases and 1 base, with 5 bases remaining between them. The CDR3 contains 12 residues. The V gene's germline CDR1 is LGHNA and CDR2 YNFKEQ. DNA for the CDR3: TGTGCCAGCAGCGGGGGCCAAGAGACCCAGTACTTC. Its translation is CASSGGQETQYF.

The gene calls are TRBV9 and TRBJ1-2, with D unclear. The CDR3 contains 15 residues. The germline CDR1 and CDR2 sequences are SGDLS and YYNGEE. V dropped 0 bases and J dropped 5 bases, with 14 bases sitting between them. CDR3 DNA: TGTGCCAGCAGCGTAGATCCGGGTCTAGAATATGGCTACACCTTC. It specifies CASSVDPGLEYGYTF. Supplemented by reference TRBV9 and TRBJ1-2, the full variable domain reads DSGVTQTPKHLITATGQRVTLRCSPRSGDLSVYWYQQSLDQGLQFLIQYYNGEERAKGNILERFSAQQFPDLHSELNLSSLELGDSALYFCASSVDPGLEYGYTFGSGTRLTVV.

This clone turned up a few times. CDR3 region: CASSLESGLGEQFF. In DNA form, the CDR3 reads TGTGCCAGCAGCTTGGAAAGCGGGCTCGGTGAGCAGTTCTTC. The chain carries TRBV5-4 and TRBJ2-1; D possibly corresponds to TRBD2 (6 bases). The CDR3 covers 14 residues. V was cut by 0 bases and J by 9 bases, with 13 bases left in between. In germline, CDR1 is SGHNT, CDR2 YYREEE (reference sequence).